Shown below are 25 T cell receptor beta chains from a single sample sequenced in a study of vaccination and CD4 T cells after COVID-19 (dated by TCRdb to the early 2020s). The treatment or condition label for this specimen denotes: roughly 10-day PBMC culture with coronavirus spike peptide pools or control peptides (ViraFEST assay). Receptor amplification or capture employed PCR. The run used an Illumina iSeq 100. At the Johns Hopkins FTIC core, DNA from the cultured CD4+ T cells underwent TCR sequencing with the Oncomine TCR Beta short-read assay. Clones were called with MiXCR by TCRdb after fastp trimmed the public reads at Q25, and only in-frame beta chains were retained. CDR3 protein sequences are deduplicated, and each keeps its most common genes and DNA. The sample table holds about 8,300 distinct CDR3 sequences, of which over 45% were seen once. The top ten clonotypes cover under 50% of the sample.

Their specific antigens are unknown. Sequenced: CD4+ T cells from blood, cultured in vitro. These receptors were collected from a human donor who had recovered from COVID-19.

A remark on this clonotype: The junction departs from germline at one end; a sequencing error may be responsible. V gene TRBV6-1 combines with J gene TRBJ2-7, with 8 bases fitting TRBD1. Germline CDR1 MNHNS, CDR2 SASEGT. The CDR3 sequence is 13 residues long. The CDR3 sequence is CASSQATGDEQYF. The CDR3 coding sequence is TGTGCCAGCAGTCAAGCGACAGGGGACGAGCAGTACTTC.

The chain is built from TRBV6-1 and TRBJ1-4; D possibly corresponds to TRBD1 (6 bases). The CDR3 has 16 residues. V lost 5 bases and J 7 bases, leaving 20 bases between the germline ends. Germline V gene sequence: CDR1 MNHNS, CDR2 SASEGT. For the CDR3, the DNA is TGTGCCAGCAGTCGTTCCAATACAGGGTTAAGTGAAAAACTGTTTTTT. Its protein is CASSRSNTGLSEKLFF.

The sample holds a few counts of this clonotype. The chain employs TRBV2 and TRBJ1-6; D not resolved. CDR3 length: 14 residues. Germline V gene sequence: CDR1 SNHLY, CDR2 FYNNEI. Between the trimmed V and J ends, which lost 5 bases and 5 bases, there was a span of 10 bases. The CDR3 region has the DNA TGTGCCAGCAGTTTTGGAGGGAATAATTCACCCCTCCACTTT. Protein product: CASSFGGNNSPLHF.

The V gene is TRBV7-9, the J gene TRBJ2-5; D is perhaps TRBD1 (5 bases). The CDR3 consists of 17 residues. Trimming removed 1 base from V and 0 bases from J, with 15 bases in between. CDR1 and CDR2 from the germline V gene are SEHNR and FQNEAQ (reference sequence). The CDR3 loop reads CASSLGRWGDYQETQYF. The CDR3 coding sequence is TGTGCCAGCAGCTTAGGCAGGTGGGGCGACTACCAAGAGACCCAGTACTTC.

This chain links TRBV2 with TRBJ1-3, with 8 bases lining up with TRBD1. Germline loops: CDR1 SNHLY, CDR2 FYNNEI. Trimming at V came to 6 bases and at J to 0 bases, leaving 4 bases not matched to a gene. There are 15 residues in the CDR3. The CDR3 DNA is TGTGCCAGCAGCGGACAGGGATTCTCTGGAAACACCATATATTTT. Amino acid sequence: CASSGQGFSGNTIYF.

The CDR3 reads CAWSGRQGVNQPQHF. The CDR3 coding sequence is TGTGCCTGGAGTGGTCGACAGGGGGTGAATCAGCCCCAGCATTTT. V usage is TRBV30 and J usage is TRBJ1-5; 9 bases match TRBD1. Germline assignment: CDR1 GTSNPN and CDR2 SVGIG (reference sequence). The V and J ends lost 1 base and 4 bases, in that order; junction bases with no gene match: 5. The CDR3 is made up of 15 amino acids.

This clonotype turned up a few times. The chain carries TRBV19 and TRBJ1-4; 10 bases map to TRBD1. The CDR3 consists of 15 residues. V trimming: 5 bases; J trimming: 7 bases; junction bases outside the gene matches: 7. Germline V gives CDR1 LNHDA, CDR2 SQIVND (reference sequence). The CDR3 DNA reads as TGTGCCAGTAGTCCGCCCGGGACAGGGGTTGAAAAACTGTTTTTT. Amino acids: CASSPPGTGVEKLFF. Looking up the rest from reference TRBV19 and TRBJ1-4 gives the full variable domain: DGGITQSPKYLFRKEGQNVTLSCEQNLNHDAMYWYRQDPGQGLRLIYYSQIVNDFQKGDIAEGYSVSREKKESFPLTVTSAQKNPTAFYLCASSPPGTGVEKLFFGSGTQLSVL.

The V and J genes are TRBV10-3 and TRBJ1-4; 8 positions agree with TRBD1. Losses at the gene ends were 0 bases for V and 7 bases for J; bases not matched to a gene: 4. The CDR3 totals 15 residues. Germline CDR1 and CDR2: ENHRY and SYGVKD. The CDR3 protein is CAISESTGGSEKLFF. CDR3 nucleotide sequence: TGTGCCATCAGTGAGTCTACAGGGGGTAGTGAAAAACTGTTTTTT.

The CDR3 region has the DNA TGTGCCAGCAGTCCAAATACAGGGGGCAGCTCCTACGAGCAGTACTTC. Translated, it gives CASSPNTGGSSYEQYF. The V call is TRBV12-3 or TRBV12-4, the J call TRBJ2-7; 9 bases map to TRBD1. Trimming took 5 bases from V and 0 from J; bases not matched to a gene: 8. The CDR3 is made up of 16 amino acids.

The sample holds a few counts of this clonotype. The gene calls are TRBV12-3 or TRBV12-4 and TRBJ1-2; D is ambiguous. There are 13 residues in the CDR3. The V and J ends lost 8 bases and 4 bases respectively, with 14 bases between them. The CDR3 protein is CASFHGVGYGYTF. The CDR3 coding sequence is TGTGCCAGCTTTCACGGGGTGGGCTATGGCTACACCTTC.

The chain uses TRBV9 and TRBJ2-3; no firm D call. The CDR3 is 14 residues long. Germline V gene lookup returns CDR1 SGDLS and CDR2 YYNGEE. V was clipped by 3 bases and J by 9 bases, with 17 bases between them. The CDR3 bases are TGTGCCAGCAGCGCCGAAGTCTTTCCCTCCACGCAGTATTTT. It yields the protein CASSAEVFPSTQYF.

CDR3 DNA: TGTGCCAGCAGCTTAAGAAGGGATATAGGGGGGGTCAGGAACACTGAAGCTTTCTTT. Encoded protein: CASSLRRDIGGVRNTEAFF. The chain links TRBV11-2 to TRBJ1-1; a possible D gene is TRBD1 (6 bases). Germline V gene sequence: CDR1 SGHAT, CDR2 FQNNGV. V lost 2 bases, J lost 1 base, and 23 bases lay in between. The CDR3 runs to 19 residues.

This chain joins TRBV5-1 and TRBJ1-1; no firm D call. CDR3 length equals 14 residues. CDR1 SGHRS and CDR2 YFSETQ come from the germline V gene. Trimming removed 2 bases at V and 0 bases at J, with 8 bases between. As DNA, the CDR3 is TGCGCCAGCAGCTTAGCCATTATGAACACTGAAGCTTTCTTT. Translated: CASSLAIMNTEAFF.

The chain recombines TRBV5-6 with TRBJ2-2; TRBD2 agrees at 7 bases. The junction had 15 bases not matched to a gene; V was cut back by 6 bases and J by 7 bases. The germline gives CDR1 SGHDT, CDR2 YYEEEE. This CDR3 is 16 amino acids long. CDR3 sequence: CASTPALASLGGELFF. The CDR3, as DNA: TGTGCCAGCACCCCGGCACTAGCGTCTTTGGGCGGGGAGCTGTTTTTT.

Of note for this clonotype: Compared with germline, one end of the junction differs, possibly owing to a read error. V and J are TRBV19 and TRBJ1-5, with D possibly matching TRBD1 (5 bases). The germline CDR1 and CDR2 sequences are LNHDA and SQIVND (reference sequence). This CDR3 is 14 amino acids long. CDR3 amino acids: CANSMRGPRQPQHF. CDR3 DNA sequence: TGTGCCAATAGTATGCGGGGACCACGTCAGCCCCAGCATTTT.

This clonotype showed up just a few times. This sequence joins TRBV7-8 and TRBJ2-3; D tentatively reads TRBD1 or TRBD2 (6 bases each). Trimming stripped 3 bases from V and 6 bases from J, with 16 bases between. This CDR3 spans 15 amino acids. CDR1 is SGHVS, CDR2 FQNEAQ, per germline. The CDR3 loop reads CASSFEGGALDTQYF. The CDR3 DNA sequence: TGTGCCAGCAGCTTCGAGGGGGGCGCCTTGGATACGCAGTATTTT. The entire variable domain, with the rest obtained from reference TRBV7-8 and TRBJ2-3, is as follows: GAGVSQSPRYKVAKRGQDVALRCDPISGHVSLFWYQQALGQGPEFLTYFQNEAQLDKSGLPSDRFFAERPEGSVSTLKIQRTQQEDSAVYLCASSFEGGALDTQYFGPGTRLTVL.

The chain recombines TRBV19 with TRBJ2-5; no reliable D call. The CDR3 has 12 residues. Trimming took off 7 bases at V and 4 bases at J, with 10 bases between the two ends. Germline V lookup: CDR1 LNHDA, CDR2 SQIVND (reference sequence). CDR3: CASIWPLETQYF. The CDR3 bases are TGTGCCAGTATATGGCCCTTAGAGACCCAGTACTTC. The full variable domain, its missing parts supplied by reference TRBV19 and TRBJ2-5, is DGGITQSPKYLFRKEGQNVTLSCEQNLNHDAMYWYRQDPGQGLRLIYYSQIVNDFQKGDIAEGYSVSREKKESFPLTVTSAQKNPTAFYLCASIWPLETQYFGPGTRLLVL.

This clonotype appeared a few times. This chain uses TRBV2 with TRBJ2-4; TRBD2 might be the D (7 bases). Germline V gene sequence: CDR1 SNHLY, CDR2 FYNNEI. V dropped 2 bases and J dropped 0 bases, with 11 bases sitting between them. The CDR3 has 16 residues. CDR3 amino acids: CASSESGGLAKNIQYF. In DNA form, the CDR3 reads TGTGCCAGCAGTGAATCGGGGGGCCTAGCCAAAAACATTCAGTACTTC.

This clonotype showed up just once. The chain uses TRBV11-2 and TRBJ2-5, with 9 bases aligning to TRBD1. V gave up 1 base and J gave up 4 bases; unmatched junction bases: 4. Germline CDR1 and CDR2: SGHAT and FQNNGV. This CDR3 has 15 residues. The CDR3, as DNA: TGTGCCAGCAGCTTAGGACAGGGGGAAGTAGAGACCCAGTACTTC. This sequence encodes CASSLGQGEVETQYF.

The chain is built from TRBV18 and TRBJ2-3, with D possibly being TRBD2 (6 bases). Germline V CDR1 and CDR2: KGHSH, LQKENI. Trimming pared 3 bases from V and 2 bases from J, leaving 18 bases between. The CDR3 is made up of 17 amino acids. The CDR3 nucleotides are TGTGCCAGCTCACCTGGTCGTCCGGGAGCGTTCACAGATACGCAGTATTTT. This sequence encodes CASSPGRPGAFTDTQYF.

The chain recombines TRBV21-1 with TRBJ2-3; the D call TRBD1 from the table was never checked on the DNA. TRBV21-1 is recorded as a pseudogene. The CDR3 extends over 19 amino acids. The CDR3 reads CASRGTFIDFAQSTDTQYF. DNA of the CDR3: TGTGCCAGCAGAGGGACCTTCATTGATTTCGCCCAGAGCACAGATACGCAGTATTTT.

The V and J genes are TRBV11-2 and TRBJ2-1, with 8 bases identical to TRBD2. CDR3 length: 17 amino acids. V dropped 4 bases and J dropped 3; count of bases not matched to a gene: 11. In germline, CDR1 is SGHAT, CDR2 FQNNGV. The CDR3 here is CASSSGRGGTFYNEQFF. The CDR3 DNA reads as TGTGCCAGCAGCTCCGGACGGGGGGGCACCTTCTACAATGAGCAGTTCTTC.

This clonotype has just one count. The chain is built from TRBV5-1 and TRBJ1-2; 7 positions agree with TRBD1. The V gene end was trimmed by 0 bases and the J gene end by 5 bases; junction bases not matched to a gene: 4. There are 14 residues in the CDR3. Germline CDR1 reads SGHRS; CDR2 reads YFSETQ. The CDR3 DNA sequence: TGCGCCAGCAGCTTGGAGGGGGCGAGATATGGCTACACCTTC. Protein: CASSLEGARYGYTF.

The genes are TRBV11-2 and TRBJ1-2, with 7 positions matching TRBD1. V gave up 5 bases and J gave up 8 bases; unmatched junction bases: 5. The germline V gene encodes CDR1 SGHAT and CDR2 FQNNGV. The length of the CDR3 is 12 residues. The CDR3 DNA is TGTGCCAGCAGCCTCCGACAGGGAGGCTACACCTTC. Translating gives CASSLRQGGYTF.

The V and J genes are TRBV7-9 and TRBJ1-4, with 8 bases identical to TRBD1. V was pared by 8 bases and J by 7 bases, with 9 bases of the junction left unmatched. Germline V gene data show CDR1 as SEHNR and CDR2 as FQNEAQ (reference sequence). CDR3 length: 14 amino acids. The CDR3: CASSPGGSVEKLFF. The CDR3 DNA follows: TGTGCCAGCTCCCCAGGGGGCAGCGTTGAAAAACTGTTTTTT.